A single TCR beta chain is shown here with its context. Its antigen is undetermined. This entry is derived from a study of Ad26.COV2.S vaccination and SARS-CoV-2 variants. Overall study results and limits: Placebo recipients showed lower spike-specific TCR breadth than vaccinees.

The assay was immunoSEQ multiplex PCR, and TCRdb's table has in-frame clones only and misses some. The data hold fewer than 500,000 clones, with 75% to 95% observed a single time. Germline V gene sequence: CDR1 SGHAT, CDR2 FQNNGV. The CDR3 runs 13 residues. V lost 2 bases to trimming and J lost 4 bases, with 8 bases between them. Treatment in this sample: some 19 received Ad26.COV2.S at low or high dose, single or two shots; roughly five received placebo; per-sample allocation not given. Each sample was drawn 63 days after the first injection (of vaccine or placebo). This receptor was taken from a person between 18 and 60 years old who received the Ad26.COV2.S COVID-19 vaccine or a placebo. The sequencing used peripheral blood, collected in a trial of Ad26.COV2.S vaccine versus placebo. The chain carries TRBV11-2 and TRBJ1-1, with D unresolved. The CDR3 region has the DNA TGTGCCAGCAGCTTAATGCCGAGCACTGAAGCTTTCTTT. Its protein product is CASSLMPSTEAFF.